Sequencing of this T cell receptor (beta chain) was carried out in a study of blood T cell repertoires in COVID-19. Overall study: The study drew acute and convalescent COVID-19 samples from the United States, Italy and Spain. T cells, B-cell-depleted T cells, or PBMCs supplied cDNA or gDNA.

In the original workflow: Using reference gene primer amplification, nucleated cell counts were estimated. Only in-frame clones appear in the TCRdb table, and some are missing; sequencing was by immunoSEQ multiplex PCR. The V and J calls and clone size were taken over from that table, and D and trimming were inferred from the DNA. The data contain around 140,000 clones, about 86% of them singletons. The CDR3 totals 14 residues. CDR1 and CDR2 (germline): MNHNY, SVGAGI (reference sequence). Trimming shortened V by 0 bases and J by 3 bases, and 9 bases separated the two germline ends. This sequence was found in a human donor in a cohort sampled during active COVID-19. The sample consisted of peripheral blood. The rearrangement joins TRBV6-6 to TRBJ2-7, with TRBD1 as a possible D gene (6 bases). This CDR3 is CASSYSQDSYEQYF. In nucleotides, the CDR3 is TGTGCCAGCAGTTACTCCCAGGACAGCTACGAGCAGTACTTC.